Listed here are 5 T cell receptor beta chains from one sample, sequenced in a study of T cells in Graves' hyperthyroidism and ophthalmopathy. RNA transcripts provided the source from which TCR beta CDR3 regions were amplified. Initially, a first-round RT-PCR of the TCR CDR3 employed the HTBI primer set. TCRdb re-analysed the multiplex PCR reads in MiXCR, keeping a single row per CDR3 protein. Here the sample spans 500,000 or so distinct CDR3 sequences, over 15% being singletons. Sequenced material: blood. These receptor sequences come from a young woman with Graves' ophthalmopathy.

Note on this clonotype: At one of its ends the junction is not consistent with the germline gene, which may arise from a read error. The chain carries TRBV28 and TRBJ1-1; perhaps TRBD1 as D (5 bases). Germline-derived CDR1 and CDR2 are MDHEN and SYDVKM. The CDR3 extends over 14 amino acids. Here the CDR3 DNA reads TGTGACAGCAGCCGCCGGGACTCTTACATTGAAGCTTTCTTT. It translates to CDSSRRDSYIEAFF.

The chain has TRBV5-4 and TRBJ2-1, with 9 bases fitting TRBD1. Losses at the gene ends were 5 bases for V and 6 bases for J; bases not matched to a gene: 9. CDR1 and CDR2 from the germline V gene are SGHNT and YYREEE (reference sequence). The CDR3 runs 15 residues. The CDR3 DNA is TGTGCCAGCAGTTTCTCACAGGGGGCCCTCAATGAGCAGTTCTTC. Translating it yields CASSFSQGALNEQFF.

There are a few counts of this clonotype. V usage is TRBV6-1 and J usage is TRBJ2-1, with 12 bases that match TRBD2. CDR1 is MNHNS, CDR2 SASEGT, per germline. The V segment lost 5 bases and the J segment 7 bases; nucleotides outside the gene matches: 6. The CDR3 is 15 residues long. The CDR3 loop reads CASSRTSGNYNEQFF. In DNA form, the CDR3 reads TGTGCCAGCAGTAGGACTAGCGGGAATTATAATGAGCAGTTCTTC.

This clonotype was counted ten times or more. The chain recombines TRBV5-1 with TRBJ2-3; possible D gene TRBD2, 5 bases. This CDR3 spans 15 amino acids. The germline CDR1 and CDR2 sequences are SGHRS and YFSETQ. V was pared by 0 bases and J by 7 bases, with 15 bases between. CDR3 nucleotides: TGCGCCAGCAGCTTGGCGGGTATCTCGGGGAATACGCAGTATTTT. Its translation: CASSLAGISGNTQYF.

Ten or more counts support this clonotype. V is TRBV20-1 and J is TRBJ2-1; no definite D call. The CDR3 has 14 amino acids. Germline V gives CDR1 DFQATT, CDR2 SNEGSKA (reference sequence). Trimming stripped 2 bases from V and 4 bases from J, with 12 bases between. CDR3 amino acids: CSARWGLRYNEQFF. The CDR3, as DNA: TGCAGTGCTAGATGGGGTTTGAGGTACAATGAGCAGTTCTTC.